This entry features one T cell receptor beta chain sequence. The data belong to a study of blood T cell repertoires in COVID-19. Background on the study: Samples taken during acute and convalescent COVID-19 were collected in the United States, Italy and Spain. T cells, B-cell-depleted T cells, or PBMCs provided the cDNA or gDNA that served as material.

V lost 7 bases to trimming and J lost 4 bases, with 13 bases between them. This CDR3 comprises 12 residues. Germline assignment: CDR1 GTSNPN and CDR2 SVGIG (reference sequence). In the authors' methods: The assay estimated nucleated cells by amplifying reference gene primers. Produced via immunoSEQ multiplex PCR; TCRdb's table is partial and in-frame only. V and J calls plus clone size are reproduced from that table; the DNA served to infer D and trimming. This table has 75,000 to 95,000 clones, around four fifths appearing once. Sequencing used peripheral blood. This receptor was taken from a man aged 55 to 70 with COVID-19, enrolled during active disease. V and J are TRBV30 and TRBJ1-2, with D perhaps matching TRBD1 (5 bases). The CDR3 spells CAYTQVAYGYTF. CDR3 coding DNA: TGTGCCTACACACAGGTCGCCTATGGCTACACCTTC. Drawing the rest from reference TRBV30 and TRBJ1-2, the complete variable domain is SQTIHQWPATLVQPVGSPLSLECTVEGTSNPNLYWYRQAAGRGLQLLFYSVGIGQISSEVPQNLSASRPQDRQFILSSKKLLLSDSGFYLCAYTQVAYGYTFGSGTRLTVV.